This TCR beta chain was profiled in a study of blood T cell dynamics during melanoma immunotherapy. TCRdb keeps only in-frame clones here, not all; method: immunoSEQ multiplex PCR. The sample includes approximately 9,600 clones, 88% of them seen just once. The CDR3 has 15 amino acids. Between the trimmed V and J ends, which lost 7 bases and 4 bases, there was a span of 17 bases. The germline V gene has CDR1 MNHNY and CDR2 SVGAGI (reference sequence). Time point of the sample: pre-treatment baseline. No patient had earlier systemic cancer treatment, concurrent immunosuppressants, or another active cancer.

The receptor's source is a human donor with melanoma. The gene calls are TRBV6-6 and TRBJ2-1; possibly TRBD1 for D (6 bases). The starting material was blood, obtained from a patient treated with checkpoint blockade. DNA for the CDR3: TGTGCCAGCACCACGGGGACACCTCAATACAATGAGCAGTTCTTC. This sequence encodes CASTTGTPQYNEQFF.